These 24 T cell receptor beta chains share one sample of origin, sequenced in a study of identical twins. TCRdb fed the 5' RACE reads into MiXCR, producing one record per CDR3 protein. The sample has a few hundred thousand distinct CDR3 sequences; roughly a quarter are singletons. The sample was also reused in another study, on T cells expressing NK-cell markers.

Sequenced: CD4+ T cells sorted from blood. Receptor source: a woman younger than 35 in good health.

This clonotype was recorded many times. The chain links TRBV7-9 to TRBJ2-6, with D maybe TRBD2 (6 bases). The length of the CDR3 is 15 residues. Germline CDR1 reads SEHNR; CDR2 reads FQNEAQ (reference sequence). V was trimmed by 5 bases and J by 0 bases, leaving 8 bases between them. The CDR3 loop is CASSTGVSGANVLTF. CDR3 sequence (DNA): TGTGCCAGCAGCACGGGAGTCTCTGGGGCCAACGTCCTGACTTTC.

The gene calls are TRBV9 and TRBJ2-7; D is unclear. V dropped 6 bases and J dropped 1 base, with 14 bases sitting between them. CDR1 and CDR2 from the germline V gene are SGDLS and YYNGEE. The CDR3 loop spans 14 amino acids. CDR3 sequence reads: CASISGRKSYEQYF. The CDR3 nucleotides are TGTGCCAGCATATCCGGACGGAAGTCCTACGAGCAGTACTTC.

V usage is TRBV5-1 and J usage is TRBJ2-4; D might be TRBD1 (6 bases). Deletions cut 4 bases from V and 4 bases from J, with 9 bases between. CDR1 and CDR2 (germline): SGHRS, YFSETQ. The CDR3 runs 13 residues. DNA for the CDR3: TGCGCCAGCAGCCGTGGACAGAAAAACATTCAGTACTTC. Translated, it gives CASSRGQKNIQYF.

This clonotype was observed a few times. The chain recombines TRBV5-5 with TRBJ2-7; D is possibly TRBD1 or TRBD2 (7 bases each). Germline assignment: CDR1 SGHKS and CDR2 YYEKEE (reference sequence). V was trimmed by 4 bases and J by 1 base, leaving 12 bases between them. CDR3 length: 14 residues. Here the CDR3 reads CASSRGDRSYEQYF. The CDR3 DNA reads as TGTGCCAGCAGCCGGGGGGACAGATCCTACGAGCAGTACTTC.

This clonotype has a handful of counts. This chain connects TRBV10-3 to TRBJ2-3; 9 bases are shared with TRBD2. Unmatched junction bases numbered 2, after V lost 6 bases and J lost 1 base. This CDR3 has 14 amino acids. Germline CDR1 and CDR2: ENHRY and SYGVKD. The CDR3 sequence is CAIRTSGGTDTQYF. CDR3 nucleotide sequence: TGTGCCATCAGGACTAGCGGAGGCACAGATACGCAGTATTTT.

CDR3 in DNA: TGTGCCACCAGTGATTTATCTAGCGGGAGGGTAAATGAGCAGTTCTTC. It yields the protein CATSDLSSGRVNEQFF. The chain carries TRBV24-1 and TRBJ2-1; TRBD2 matches 12 bases. This CDR3 region has 16 residues. Trimming at V came to 1 base and at J to 7 bases, leaving 4 bases not matched to a gene. The germline CDR1 and CDR2 sequences are KGHDR and SFDVKD.

The sample holds many counts of this clonotype. The chain couples TRBV12-3 or TRBV12-4 to TRBJ2-7; perhaps TRBD1 as D (5 bases). Trimming removed 4 bases from V and 3 bases from J, with 10 bases in between. CDR3 size: 13 residues. The CDR3 DNA reads TGTGCCAGCAGTTCCAGGGAAAGCTACGAGCAGTACTTC. It translates to CASSSRESYEQYF.

This clonotype was seen only a few times. The chain has TRBV25-1 and TRBJ2-1; no clear D. The CDR3 spans 12 residues. The V end lost 2 bases, the J end lost 8 bases, and 7 bases lay between the germline ends. Germline lookup yields CDR1 MGHDK and CDR2 SYGVNS. The CDR3 here is CASSEVRHEQFF. Written as DNA, the CDR3 is TGTGCCAGCAGTGAAGTCAGGCATGAGCAGTTCTTC.

The V call is TRBV29-1, the J call TRBJ1-1, with 7 bases matching TRBD1. V shed 6 bases and J 1 base; nucleotides not matched to a gene: 11. The germline gives CDR1 SQVTM, CDR2 ANQGSEA. The CDR3 loop spans 15 amino acids. The CDR3, as DNA: TGCAGCGTCCGGGGACAGAAAACTCCGAACACTGAAGCTTTCTTT. Translation gives CSVRGQKTPNTEAFF. Full variable domain (outside the CDR3, taken from reference TRBV29-1 and TRBJ1-1): SAVISQKPSRDICQRGTSLTIQCQVDSQVTMMFWYRQQPGQSLTLIATANQGSEATYESGFVIDKFPISRPNLTFSTLTVSNMSPEDSSIYLCSVRGQKTPNTEAFFGQGTRLTVV.

V is TRBV7-2 and J is TRBJ2-5; TRBD1 is a possible D gene (5 bases). In germline, CDR1 is SGHTA, CDR2 FQGNSA. V dropped 3 bases and J dropped 0 bases, with 14 bases sitting between them. This CDR3 spans 16 amino acids. CDR3: CASSLRRGSNQETQYF. The CDR3 bases are TGTGCCAGCAGCTTGAGAAGGGGAAGTAACCAAGAGACCCAGTACTTC.

The chain uses TRBV3-1 and TRBJ2-7; TRBD1 matches at 7 bases. The junction had 9 bases not matched to a gene; V was cut back by 4 bases and J by 6 bases. From germline, CDR1 is LGHDT and CDR2 YNNKEL (reference sequence). The CDR3 contains 14 residues. The CDR3 reads CASSRRGTALEQYF. In nucleotides, the CDR3 is TGTGCCAGCAGCCGCCGAGGGACAGCCCTCGAGCAGTACTTC.

This clonotype was picked up a small number of times. The chain links TRBV7-2 to TRBJ1-3; D not certain. V lost 5 bases to trimming and J lost 0 bases, with 11 bases between them. CDR3 size: 15 residues. Per the germline V gene, CDR1 is SGHTA and CDR2 is FQGNSA. CDR3 coding DNA: TGTGCCAGCAGCCCTTACAGAAGCTCTGGAAACACCATATATTTT. Translated, it gives CASSPYRSSGNTIYF.

This chain joins TRBV11-2 and TRBJ1-1; 7 bases fit TRBD1. This CDR3 spans 13 amino acids. Germline-derived CDR1 and CDR2 are SGHAT and FQNNGV. The V segment lost 5 bases and the J segment 7 bases; nucleotides outside the gene matches: 7. CDR3 DNA: TGTGCCAGCAGCCAATCGACAGGGATTGAAGCTTTCTTT. This sequence encodes CASSQSTGIEAFF.

Only a few counts were recorded for this clonotype. The chain couples TRBV20-1 to TRBJ2-7, with D possibly being TRBD1 (6 bases). Between the trimmed V and J ends, which lost 7 bases and 2 bases, there was a span of 12 bases. Germline lookup yields CDR1 DFQATT and CDR2 SNEGSKA (reference sequence). This CDR3 comprises 12 residues. The CDR3 here is CSEQGRTYEQYF. The CDR3 DNA follows: TGCAGTGAACAGGGCAGGACCTACGAGCAGTACTTC.

The chain carries TRBV10-3 and TRBJ1-6; D remains ambiguous. Germline V CDR1 and CDR2: ENHRY, SYGVKD. The V end was cut by 0 bases, the J end by 5 bases, with 11 bases between. This CDR3 contains 16 residues. The DNA for the CDR3 is TGTGCCATCAGTGAGTCAGTGATAGGAAATAATTCACCCCTCCACTTT. Its translation: CAISESVIGNNSPLHF.

The chain has TRBV14 and TRBJ2-1; 9 bases are a match to TRBD2. After removal of 4 bases from V and 4 bases from J, the junction contained 11 bases not matched to a gene. Germline V CDR1 and CDR2: SGHDN, FVKESK. The CDR3 sequence is 17 residues long. CDR3 amino acids: CASSPIISSGTYNEQFF. For the CDR3, the DNA is TGTGCCAGCAGCCCCATAATATCTAGCGGGACGTACAATGAGCAGTTCTTC.

This chain links TRBV2 with TRBJ1-3, with no clear D. The CDR3 consists of 14 residues. V dropped 3 bases and J dropped 0 bases, with 6 bases sitting between them. Germline V gene data show CDR1 as SNHLY and CDR2 as FYNNEI. CDR3: CASSEGSSGNTIYF. The CDR3 DNA is TGTGCCAGCAGTGAGGGAAGCTCTGGAAACACCATATATTTT.

This clonotype appeared a single time. V and J are TRBV12-3 or TRBV12-4 and TRBJ2-1; D is possibly TRBD1 (5 bases). V lost 4 bases and J 3 bases, leaving 16 bases between the germline ends. This CDR3 is 16 amino acids long. The CDR3 DNA sequence: TGTGCCAGCAGTTCAACTCAGGGTTTCTACTACAATGAGCAGTTCTTC. Translating gives CASSSTQGFYYNEQFF.

The genes are TRBV5-1 and TRBJ1-6; TRBD1 might be the D (6 bases). The CDR3 sequence is 15 residues long. Germline CDR1 SGHRS, CDR2 YFSETQ. Trimming cost V 4 bases and J 7 bases, with 15 bases left between them. CDR3 sequence (DNA): TGCGCCAGCAGCCCGCGGACAGCGGAGAATTCACCCCTCCACTTT. Protein: CASSPRTAENSPLHF.

This clonotype was seen a few times. The chain links TRBV6-2 or TRBV6-3 to TRBJ2-3; D is undetermined. Germline values: CDR1 MNHEY, CDR2 SVGEGT. The CDR3 sequence is 12 residues long. Trimming stripped 7 bases from V and 3 bases from J, with 8 bases between. In DNA, the CDR3 is TGTGCCAGCATGCAACGGACAGATACGCAGTATTTT. Encoded protein: CASMQRTDTQYF.

V usage is TRBV20-1 and J usage is TRBJ2-2; 10 bases map to TRBD2. This CDR3 contains 16 residues. Germline CDR1 reads DFQATT; CDR2 reads SNEGSKA (reference sequence). V lost 5 bases and J lost 5; bases outside the gene matches: 11. The CDR3 region is CSARWLAGAGTGELFF. The DNA of the CDR3 is TGCAGTGCTCGTTGGCTAGCGGGGGCGGGGACCGGGGAGCTGTTTTTT.

Many counts were recorded for this clonotype. This chain links TRBV5-1 with TRBJ1-6; unclear D gene. V was shortened by 4 bases and J by 10 bases, with 15 bases between the two germline ends. The CDR3 is 14 amino acids. Germline V lookup: CDR1 SGHRS, CDR2 YFSETQ. The CDR3 spells CASSQEHMRSPLHF. The CDR3 DNA follows: TGCGCCAGCAGCCAAGAACACATGAGATCACCCCTCCACTTT.

This rearrangement joins TRBV12-3 or TRBV12-4 to TRBJ2-6; D unclear. The CDR3 covers 12 residues. The V and J ends lost 7 bases and 4 bases respectively, with 5 bases between them. The CDR3 DNA sequence: TGTGCCAGCAAAGCCGGGGCCAACGTCCTGACTTTC. Translating gives CASKAGANVLTF.

The chain joins TRBV7-8 to TRBJ1-5; tentatively, D is TRBD1 (6 bases). Trimming took off 2 bases at V and 0 bases at J, with 11 bases between the two ends. CDR3 size: 16 residues. In germline, CDR1 is SGHVS, CDR2 FQNEAQ. The CDR3 DNA reads TGTGCCAGCAGCTTACAGGGGATCCCTAGCAATCAGCCCCAGCATTTT. This codes for CASSLQGIPSNQPQHF. The variable domain in full, with the rest retrieved from reference TRBV7-8 and TRBJ1-5, is GAGVSQSPRYKVAKRGQDVALRCDPISGHVSLFWYQQALGQGPEFLTYFQNEAQLDKSGLPSDRFFAERPEGSVSTLKIQRTQQEDSAVYLCASSLQGIPSNQPQHFGDGTRLSIL.